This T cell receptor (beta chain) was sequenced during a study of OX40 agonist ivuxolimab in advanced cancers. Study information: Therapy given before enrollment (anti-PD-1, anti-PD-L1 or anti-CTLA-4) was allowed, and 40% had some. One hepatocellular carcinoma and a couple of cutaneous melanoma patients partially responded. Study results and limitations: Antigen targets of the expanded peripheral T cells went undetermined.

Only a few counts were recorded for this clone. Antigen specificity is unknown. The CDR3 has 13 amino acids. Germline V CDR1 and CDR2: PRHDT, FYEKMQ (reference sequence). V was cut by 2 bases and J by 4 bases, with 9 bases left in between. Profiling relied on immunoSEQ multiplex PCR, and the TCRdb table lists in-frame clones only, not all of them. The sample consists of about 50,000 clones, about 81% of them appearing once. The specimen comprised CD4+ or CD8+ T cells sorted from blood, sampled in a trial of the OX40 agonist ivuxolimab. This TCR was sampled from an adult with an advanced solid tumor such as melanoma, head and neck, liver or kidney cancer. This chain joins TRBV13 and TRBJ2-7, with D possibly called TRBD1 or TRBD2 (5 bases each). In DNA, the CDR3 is TGTGCCAGCAGCTTATGGGGGAGTTACGAGCAGTACTTC. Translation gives CASSLWGSYEQYF.